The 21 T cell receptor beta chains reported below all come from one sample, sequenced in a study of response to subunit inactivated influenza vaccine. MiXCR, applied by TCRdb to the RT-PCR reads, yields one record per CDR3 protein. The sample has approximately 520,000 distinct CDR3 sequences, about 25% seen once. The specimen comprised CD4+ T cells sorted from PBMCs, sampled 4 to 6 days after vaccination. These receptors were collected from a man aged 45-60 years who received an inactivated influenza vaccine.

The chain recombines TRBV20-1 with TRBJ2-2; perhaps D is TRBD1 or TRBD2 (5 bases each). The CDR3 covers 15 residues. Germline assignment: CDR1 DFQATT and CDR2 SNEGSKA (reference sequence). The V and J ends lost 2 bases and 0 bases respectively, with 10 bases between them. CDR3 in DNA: TGCAGTGCTAGATCGCAGGGACCGAACACCGGGGAGCTGTTTTTT. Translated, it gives CSARSQGPNTGELFF.

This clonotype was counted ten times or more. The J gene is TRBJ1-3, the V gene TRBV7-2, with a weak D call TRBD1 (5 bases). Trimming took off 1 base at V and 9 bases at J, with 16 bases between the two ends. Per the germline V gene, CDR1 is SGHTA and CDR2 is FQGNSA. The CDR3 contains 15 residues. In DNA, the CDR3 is TGTGCCAGCAGCTTAGTGGCTGGGGGGACGGGCACCATATATTTT. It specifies CASSLVAGGTGTIYF.

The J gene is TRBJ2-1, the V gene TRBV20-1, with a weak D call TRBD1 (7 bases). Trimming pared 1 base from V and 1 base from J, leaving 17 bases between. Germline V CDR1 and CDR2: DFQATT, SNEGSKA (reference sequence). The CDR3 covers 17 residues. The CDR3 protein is CSARAPGGKTSYNEQFF. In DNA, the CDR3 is TGCAGTGCTAGAGCCCCAGGGGGGAAAACGTCCTACAATGAGCAGTTCTTC.

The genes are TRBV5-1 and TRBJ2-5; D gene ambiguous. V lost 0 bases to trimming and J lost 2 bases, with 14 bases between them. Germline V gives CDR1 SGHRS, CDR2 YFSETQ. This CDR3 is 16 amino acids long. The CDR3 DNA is TGCGCCAGCAGCTTGGATGGGTCGGCTCCTCAAGAGACCCAGTACTTC. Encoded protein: CASSLDGSAPQETQYF.

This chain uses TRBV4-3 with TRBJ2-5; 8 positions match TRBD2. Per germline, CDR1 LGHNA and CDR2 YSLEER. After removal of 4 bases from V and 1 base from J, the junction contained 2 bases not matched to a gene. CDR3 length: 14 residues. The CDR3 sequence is CASSPLAAQETQYF. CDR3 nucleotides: TGCGCCAGCAGCCCACTAGCGGCCCAAGAGACCCAGTACTTC.

The chain's CDR3 is CASSFSGRWTEAFF. CDR3 DNA: TGTGCCAGCAGTTTCTCTGGTAGGTGGACTGAAGCTTTCTTT. The chain recombines TRBV28 with TRBJ1-1; D is ambiguous. Looked up from germline, CDR1 is MDHEN and CDR2 is SYDVKM. V was shortened by 3 bases and J by 5 bases, with 13 bases between the two germline ends. The CDR3 totals 14 residues.

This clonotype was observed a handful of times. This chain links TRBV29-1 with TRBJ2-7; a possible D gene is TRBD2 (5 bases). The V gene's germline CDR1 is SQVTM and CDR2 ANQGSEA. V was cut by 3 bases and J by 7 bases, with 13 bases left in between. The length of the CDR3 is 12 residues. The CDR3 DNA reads TGCAGCGTTGATAGGGCAACGGGGGAGCAGTACTTC. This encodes CSVDRATGEQYF.

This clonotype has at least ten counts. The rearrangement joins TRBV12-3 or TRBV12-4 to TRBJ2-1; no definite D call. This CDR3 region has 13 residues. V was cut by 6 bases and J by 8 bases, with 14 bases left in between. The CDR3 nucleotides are TGTGCCAGCAGACGCTCGAGGTTAGATGAGCAGTTCTTC. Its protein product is CASRRSRLDEQFF.

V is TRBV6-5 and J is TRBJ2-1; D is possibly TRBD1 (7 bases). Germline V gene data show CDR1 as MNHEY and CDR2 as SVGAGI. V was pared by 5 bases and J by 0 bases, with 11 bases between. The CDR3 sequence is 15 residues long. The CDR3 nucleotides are TGTGCCAGCAGTAACAGGGGACTCTCCTACAATGAGCAGTTCTTC. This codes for CASSNRGLSYNEQFF.

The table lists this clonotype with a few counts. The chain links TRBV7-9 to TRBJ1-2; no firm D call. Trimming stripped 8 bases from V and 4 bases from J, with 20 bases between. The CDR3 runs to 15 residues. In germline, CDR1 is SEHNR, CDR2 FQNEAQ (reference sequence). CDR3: CASSSGSIRSYGYTF. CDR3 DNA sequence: TGTGCCAGCTCCTCTGGAAGCATACGTTCCTATGGCTACACCTTC.

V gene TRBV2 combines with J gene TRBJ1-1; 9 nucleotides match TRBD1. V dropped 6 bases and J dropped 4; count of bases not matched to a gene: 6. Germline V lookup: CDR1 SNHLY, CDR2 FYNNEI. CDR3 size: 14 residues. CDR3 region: CASSRDREFTEAFF. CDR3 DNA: TGTGCCAGCAGCCGGGACAGGGAATTCACTGAAGCTTTCTTT.

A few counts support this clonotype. The CDR3 nucleotides are TGTGCCACCGCCGGGACTGCCTCCAATGAGCAGTTCTTC. This translates into CATAGTASNEQFF. The chain links TRBV25-1 to TRBJ2-1; D possibly corresponds to TRBD2 (6 bases). Germline V gene sequence: CDR1 MGHDK, CDR2 SYGVNS. The CDR3 has 13 residues. V was trimmed by 10 bases and J by 6 bases, leaving 16 bases between them. Supplemented by reference TRBV25-1 and TRBJ2-1, the full variable domain reads EADIYQTPRYLVIGTGKKITLECSQTMGHDKMYWYQQDPGMELHLIHYSYGVNSTEKGDLSSESTVSRIRTEHFPLTLESARPSHTSQYLCATAGTASNEQFFGPGTRLTVL.

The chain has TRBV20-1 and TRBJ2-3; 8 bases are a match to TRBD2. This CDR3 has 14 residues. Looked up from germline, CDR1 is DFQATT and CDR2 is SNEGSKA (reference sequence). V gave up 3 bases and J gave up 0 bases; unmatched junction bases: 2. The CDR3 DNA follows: TGCAGTGCTAGTCCTAGCGGGAGCACAGATACGCAGTATTTT. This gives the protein CSASPSGSTDTQYF.

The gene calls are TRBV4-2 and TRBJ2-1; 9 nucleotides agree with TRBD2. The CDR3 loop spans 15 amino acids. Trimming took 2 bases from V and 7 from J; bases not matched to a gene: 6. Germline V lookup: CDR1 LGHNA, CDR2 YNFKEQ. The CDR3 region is CASSQSSGALNEQFF. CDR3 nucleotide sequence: TGTGCCAGCAGCCAATCTAGCGGGGCTTTGAATGAGCAGTTCTTC.

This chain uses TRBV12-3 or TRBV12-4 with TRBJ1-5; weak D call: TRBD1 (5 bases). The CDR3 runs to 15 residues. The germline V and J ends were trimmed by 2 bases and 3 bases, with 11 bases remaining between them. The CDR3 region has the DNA TGTGCCAGCAGTTTAATGGGACTGAACAATCAGCCCCAGCATTTT. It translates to CASSLMGLNNQPQHF.

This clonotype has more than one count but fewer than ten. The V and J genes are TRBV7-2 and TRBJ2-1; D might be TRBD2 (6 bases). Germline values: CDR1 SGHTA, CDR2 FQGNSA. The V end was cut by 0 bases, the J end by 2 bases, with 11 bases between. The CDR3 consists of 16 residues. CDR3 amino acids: CASSLAARGTYNEQFF. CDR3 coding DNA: TGTGCCAGCAGCTTAGCGGCGCGGGGAACCTACAATGAGCAGTTCTTC.

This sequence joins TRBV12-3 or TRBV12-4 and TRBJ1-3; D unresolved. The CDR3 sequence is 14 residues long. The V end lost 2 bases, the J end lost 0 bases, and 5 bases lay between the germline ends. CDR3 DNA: TGTGCCAGCAGTTTATGGGGCTCTGGAAACACCATATATTTT. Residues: CASSLWGSGNTIYF.

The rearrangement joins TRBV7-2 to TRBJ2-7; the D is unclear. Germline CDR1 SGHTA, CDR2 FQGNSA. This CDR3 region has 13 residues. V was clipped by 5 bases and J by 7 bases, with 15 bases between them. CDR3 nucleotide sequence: TGTGCCAGCAGCGCTACAAGCATGGGTGAGCAGTACTTC. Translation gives CASSATSMGEQYF.

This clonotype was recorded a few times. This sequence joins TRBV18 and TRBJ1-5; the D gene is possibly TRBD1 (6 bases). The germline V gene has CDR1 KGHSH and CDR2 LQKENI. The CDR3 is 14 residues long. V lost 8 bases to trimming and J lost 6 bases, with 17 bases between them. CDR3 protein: CASAQGRVGQPQHF. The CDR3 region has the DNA TGTGCCAGCGCACAGGGAAGGGTGGGTCAGCCCCAGCATTTT.

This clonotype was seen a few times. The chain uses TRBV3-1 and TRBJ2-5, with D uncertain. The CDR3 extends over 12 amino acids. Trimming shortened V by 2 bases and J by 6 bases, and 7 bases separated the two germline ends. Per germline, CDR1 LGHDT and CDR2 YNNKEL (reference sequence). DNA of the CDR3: TGTGCCAGCAGCCAAAGGGATAAGACCCAGTACTTC. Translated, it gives CASSQRDKTQYF.

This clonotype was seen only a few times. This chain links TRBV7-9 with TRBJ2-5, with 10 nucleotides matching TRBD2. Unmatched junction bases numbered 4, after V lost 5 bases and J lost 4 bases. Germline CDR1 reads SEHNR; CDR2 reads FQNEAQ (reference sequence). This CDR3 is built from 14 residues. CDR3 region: CASSQSSGRETQYF. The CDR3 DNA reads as TGTGCCAGCAGCCAATCTAGCGGGAGAGAGACCCAGTACTTC.